The 29 T cell receptor beta chains reported below all come from one sample, sequenced in a study of T cell repertoires and HLA-DP antigens. TCRdb's table, derived via immunoSEQ multiplex PCR, lists solely in-frame clones and lacks some. Among roughly 120,000 clones listed, 85% to 95% were seen once. These receptors lack a known antigen. Specimen: CD4+ T cells from PBMCs. These receptors originate from a woman younger than 35 in good health and CMV-seronegative.

The chain employs TRBV7-2 and TRBJ1-2; D perhaps matches TRBD1 (6 bases). CDR3 size: 16 residues. V lost 5 bases, J lost 0 bases, and 16 bases lay in between. CDR1 and CDR2 from the germline V gene are SGHTA and FQGNSA. The CDR3: CASSPGASIANYGYTF. The CDR3 DNA follows: TGTGCCAGCAGCCCAGGGGCAAGTATAGCTAACTATGGCTACACCTTC.

CDR3 coding DNA: TGTGCCAGCAGCGTAGCAGGCCGGGGGAACACCGGGGAGCTGTTTTTT. The encoded protein is CASSVAGRGNTGELFF. The V gene is TRBV9, the J gene TRBJ2-2; D may be TRBD2 (5 bases). From germline, CDR1 is SGDLS and CDR2 YYNGEE. Trimming cost V 0 bases and J 1 base, with 10 bases left between them. The CDR3 length is 16 residues. The full variable domain, with the rest looked up from reference TRBV9 and TRBJ2-2, is DSGVTQTPKHLITATGQRVTLRCSPRSGDLSVYWYQQSLDQGLQFLIQYYNGEERAKGNILERFSAQQFPDLHSELNLSSLELGDSALYFCASSVAGRGNTGELFFGEGSRLTVL.

The rearrangement uses TRBV7-8 and TRBJ1-1; 8 bases align to TRBD1. The V gene end was trimmed by 5 bases and the J gene end by 6 bases; junction bases not matched to a gene: 5. The CDR3 has 13 residues. CDR1 is SGHVS and CDR2 is FQNEAQ in the germline V gene. This chain's CDR3 is CASSPGTGPEAFF. CDR3 bases: TGTGCCAGCAGCCCCGGGACAGGTCCTGAAGCTTTCTTT.

This rearrangement joins TRBV11-3 to TRBJ2-3, with D possibly TRBD1 on 5 matching bases. The CDR3 loop spans 14 amino acids. V was trimmed by 1 base and J by 5 bases, leaving 10 bases between them. In germline, CDR1 is SGHNT, CDR2 YENEEA. CDR3 sequence: CASSLGQGVDTQYF. The CDR3 bases are TGTGCCAGCAGCTTAGGGCAGGGTGTAGATACGCAGTATTTT.

The genes are TRBV5-1 and TRBJ1-4; a weak D match, TRBD1 (5 bases). Germline V gene lookup returns CDR1 SGHRS and CDR2 YFSETQ. The V end was cut by 1 base, the J end by 6 bases, with 16 bases between. The CDR3 is made up of 16 amino acids. The CDR3 here is CASSLLAGASYEKLFF. CDR3 nucleotides: TGCGCCAGCAGCTTGCTGGCCGGGGCCTCATATGAAAAACTGTTTTTT.

The J gene is TRBJ1-2, the V gene TRBV27; a possible D gene is TRBD1 (5 bases). Germline loops: CDR1 MNHEY, CDR2 SMNVEV (reference sequence). V was clipped by 7 bases and J by 7 bases, with 22 bases between them. CDR3 length equals 15 residues. The CDR3 coding sequence is TGTGCCAGCACTTCCTACTCTGGGGCCCGAAGTGGCTACACCTTC. This sequence encodes CASTSYSGARSGYTF.

The chain combines TRBV5-1 with TRBJ1-2; a possible D gene is TRBD1 (6 bases). Germline CDR1 and CDR2: SGHRS and YFSETQ. The CDR3 sequence is 15 residues long. Trimming removed 0 bases at V and 1 base at J, with 10 bases between. The CDR3 here is CASSLGTVRNYGYTF. DNA for the CDR3: TGCGCCAGCAGCTTGGGGACAGTTCGTAACTATGGCTACACCTTC.

This rearrangement joins TRBV5-4 to TRBJ2-1; weak D call: TRBD2 (6 bases). The CDR3 is 15 residues long. CDR1 is SGHNT, CDR2 YYREEE, per germline (reference sequence). The ends were cut back, 1 base at V and 15 bases at J, with 23 bases in the middle. CDR3 sequence reads: CASSLTATLTSQVFF. The CDR3 DNA is TGTGCCAGCAGCTTGACGGCCACCCTGACTAGTCAAGTGTTCTTC.

V gene TRBV30 combines with J gene TRBJ1-2; possible D gene TRBD1, 6 bases. V was trimmed by 3 bases and J by 4 bases, leaving 21 bases between them. This CDR3 spans 16 amino acids. CDR1 and CDR2 from the germline V gene are GTSNPN and SVGIG (reference sequence). CDR3 DNA: TGTGCCTGGAGAGTACCAGGACAGAGCAACTTCTATGGCTACACCTTC. Translation: CAWRVPGQSNFYGYTF.

The rearrangement joins TRBV9 to TRBJ1-4; D is unclear. The V end was cut by 7 bases, the J end by 12 bases, with 22 bases between. Germline CDR1 and CDR2: SGDLS and YYNGEE. The CDR3 runs to 14 residues. The CDR3 loop is CASGPGLQRTQLFF. CDR3 bases: TGTGCCAGCGGGCCCGGGCTCCAAAGGACCCAACTGTTTTTT.

This clone appeared once. This chain connects TRBV7-8 to TRBJ1-6; D uncertain. Germline V lookup: CDR1 SGHVS, CDR2 FQNEAQ. V gave up 5 bases and J gave up 7 bases, with 18 bases separating them. The CDR3 is 16 residues long. The CDR3 DNA reads TGTGCCAGCAGCCTAGAGAGGAACCTCTGGAATTCACCCCTCCACTTT. This encodes CASSLERNLWNSPLHF.

This chain connects TRBV27 to TRBJ2-5; possibly TRBD1 for D (5 bases). From germline, CDR1 is MNHEY and CDR2 SMNVEV (reference sequence). The CDR3 is made up of 14 amino acids. The V gene lost 2 bases and the J gene lost 5 bases, with 12 bases spanning the gap. The CDR3 DNA follows: TGTGCCAGCAGTTTAGAGACAGCTGGGGAGACCCAGTACTTC. This translates into CASSLETAGETQYF.

The chain has TRBV2 and TRBJ2-2, with D uncertain. The V gene lost 11 bases and the J gene lost 4 bases, with 11 bases spanning the gap. CDR3 length: 12 amino acids. Germline V CDR1 and CDR2: SNHLY, FYNNEI. Here the CDR3 reads CACTVFTGELFF. The CDR3 region has the DNA TGTGCCTGCACGGTGTTCACCGGGGAGCTGTTTTTT. The whole variable domain, filled in from reference TRBV2 and TRBJ2-2, reads EPEVTQTPSHQVTQMGQEVILRCVPISNHLYFYWYRQILGQKVEFLVSFYNNEISEKSEIFDDQFSVERPDGSNFTLKIRSTKLEDSAMYFCACTVFTGELFFGEGSRLTVL.

The chain employs TRBV20-1 and TRBJ2-7; no firm D call. This CDR3 spans 11 amino acids. Germline values: CDR1 DFQATT, CDR2 SNEGSKA (reference sequence). V was trimmed by 3 bases and J by 3 bases, leaving 6 bases between them. CDR3 DNA sequence: TGCAGTGCTAGTTCCAGCTACGAGCAGTACGTC. This gives the protein CSASSSYEQYV.

This sequence joins TRBV21-1 and TRBJ1-4; TRBD1 is the table's D call and was not checked against the DNA. TRBV21-1 is reported as a pseudogene. The CDR3 sequence is 15 residues long. The CDR3 loop reads CASSRLRQGVEKLFF. The CDR3 nucleotides are TGTGCCAGCAGCAGACTTCGACAGGGGGTTGAAAAACTGTTTTTT.

The V call is TRBV5-5, the J call TRBJ2-2; perhaps TRBD2 as D (6 bases). Germline V lookup: CDR1 SGHKS, CDR2 YYEKEE (reference sequence). The CDR3 length is 13 residues. V gave up 0 bases and J gave up 8 bases, with 8 bases separating them. The CDR3 loop reads CASSLVEGGELFF. CDR3 DNA sequence: TGTGCCAGCAGCTTGGTGGAGGGAGGGGAGCTGTTTTTT.

This chain uses TRBV18 with TRBJ2-5; no definite D call. The CDR3 totals 12 residues. The germline V gene has CDR1 KGHSH and CDR2 LQKENI. Trimming left V 3 bases short and J 3 bases short, with 5 bases between. The CDR3 reads CASSPPKETQYF. CDR3 DNA sequence: TGTGCCAGCTCACCTCCTAAAGAGACCCAGTACTTC.

This clone was seen a single time. This chain links TRBV6-5 with TRBJ2-3; 7 nucleotides line up with TRBD1. Trimming took 0 bases from V and 5 from J; bases not matched to a gene: 2. Germline V gene data show CDR1 as MNHEY and CDR2 as SVGAGI. The CDR3 contains 14 residues. The CDR3 is CASSYSDRVDTQYF. In nucleotides, the CDR3 is TGTGCCAGCAGTTACTCTGACAGGGTAGATACGCAGTATTTT.

The chain carries TRBV7-2 and TRBJ1-3; 8 bases line up with TRBD1. CDR3 length: 16 residues. CDR1 and CDR2 (germline): SGHTA, FQGNSA. The trim removed 5 bases at V and 0 bases at J, leaving 6 bases unmatched. In nucleotides, the CDR3 is TGTGCCAGCAGCGCCGGACAGGGCCGCTCTGGAAACACCATATATTTT. This gives the protein CASSAGQGRSGNTIYF.

Remarks on this clone: Mismatch with germline at one junction end may stem from a read error. The CDR3 region is CASSSSDRDGGLFF. Here the CDR3 DNA reads TGTGCCAGCAGTTCTAGCGACAGGGACGGGGGGCTGTTTTTT. The chain couples TRBV6-5 to TRBJ2-2; TRBD1 might be the D (7 bases). The CDR3 totals 14 residues. Germline lookup yields CDR1 MNHEY and CDR2 SVGAGI.

V gene TRBV27 combines with J gene TRBJ2-7; possibly TRBD2 for D (6 bases). Germline loops: CDR1 MNHEY, CDR2 SMNVEV (reference sequence). The CDR3 consists of 15 residues. Trimming took off 6 bases at V and 4 bases at J, with 19 bases between the two ends. DNA for the CDR3: TGTGCCAGCAGATCCGGGTCCCTGGGACTTTACGAGCAGTACTTC. Protein product: CASRSGSLGLYEQYF.

V and J are TRBV28 and TRBJ1-2, with D unclear. This CDR3 region has 13 residues. Trimming took 7 bases from V and 7 from J, leaving 16 bases between them. Germline V gene sequence: CDR1 MDHEN, CDR2 SYDVKM. CDR3 amino acids: CASMRGGLVGYTF. CDR3 bases: TGTGCCAGCATGCGGGGAGGGTTGGTTGGCTACACCTTC.

Notes on this clone: Other DNA sequences in the sample encode the same CDR3. The V and J genes are TRBV19 and TRBJ1-5, with 8 positions matching TRBD1. The CDR3 has 15 residues. CDR1 and CDR2 from the germline V gene are LNHDA and SQIVND (reference sequence). J lost 1 base, V lost 1 base, and 0 bases had no gene match. CDR3 loop: CASSIGQGSNQPQHF. Written as DNA, the CDR3 is TGTGCCAGTAGTATAGGACAGGGGAGCAATCAGCCCCAGCATTTT.

The rearrangement uses TRBV28 and TRBJ2-1; a weak D match, TRBD1 (6 bases). Germline CDR1 and CDR2: MDHEN and SYDVKM. The CDR3 has 17 amino acids. The V and J ends lost 6 bases and 7 bases respectively, with 25 bases between them. CDR3 residues: CASRPGQTRGRRNEQFF. CDR3 in DNA: TGTGCCAGCAGGCCCGGGCAAACAAGGGGGAGAAGGAATGAGCAGTTCTTC.

CDR3 protein: CASSHDAQRNTEAFF. DNA for the CDR3: TGCGCCAGCAGCCACGACGCCCAACGGAACACTGAAGCTTTCTTT. V usage is TRBV4-1 and J usage is TRBJ1-1; D gene uncertain. Trimming removed 3 bases at V and 1 base at J, with 12 bases between. The CDR3 length is 15 residues. Germline V lookup: CDR1 MGHRA, CDR2 YSYEKL.

The genes are TRBV19 and TRBJ2-5; no clear D. The germline V gene has CDR1 LNHDA and CDR2 SQIVND (reference sequence). The germline V and J ends were trimmed by 5 bases and 4 bases, with 5 bases remaining between them. The CDR3 loop spans 11 amino acids. For the CDR3, the DNA is TGTGCCAGTAGTTGGGGAGAGACCCAGTACTTC. The encoded protein is CASSWGETQYF.

The chain is built from TRBV30 and TRBJ2-7, with a weak D call TRBD2 (6 bases). This CDR3 region has 14 residues. Germline V CDR1 and CDR2: GTSNPN, SVGIG (reference sequence). V shed 4 bases and J shed 3 bases, with 16 bases lying between them. CDR3 in amino acids: CAWKRDPGVYEQYF. DNA of the CDR3: TGTGCCTGGAAACGGGACCCGGGGGTCTACGAGCAGTACTTC.

The V and J genes are TRBV6-1 and TRBJ2-7; a possible D gene is TRBD2 (5 bases). V was shortened by 7 bases and J by 0 bases, with 16 bases between the two germline ends. Germline V CDR1 and CDR2: MNHNS, SASEGT. CDR3 length: 15 residues. The CDR3 region is CASTPSLLSSYEQYF. CDR3 DNA: TGTGCCAGCACCCCTAGCTTGCTCAGCTCCTACGAGCAGTACTTC.

The V and J genes are TRBV4-3 and TRBJ1-2; 7 positions match TRBD1. The length of the CDR3 is 17 residues. With 0 bases clipped from V and 0 bases from J, the junction kept 7 bases outside the gene matches. Germline-derived CDR1 and CDR2 are LGHNA and YSLEER. The CDR3 region is CASSQDLGQGANYGYTF. CDR3 bases: TGCGCCAGCAGCCAAGATCTAGGCCAGGGGGCTAACTATGGCTACACCTTC.